These 10 T cell receptor beta chains originate from one sample sequenced in a study of shared T cell receptors in the human thymus (dated by TCRdb to about 2021). The library was produced with the immunoSEQ multiplex PCR assay. What TCRdb holds here is the immuneACCESS table cut down to in-frame rearrangements. Part of the clones is not present; checked against another copy, under half of the missing clones reflect an unresolved V gene, and the others are unexplained. The sample contains 500,000 to 850,000 clones, about 87% of them found a single time. The ten largest clones represent over 0.008% of the sample. The same specimen was also included in a second study, on human thymus T cells.

The sample was thymocytes. The receptors come from a boy less than two years old with a congenital heart defect. Donor details come from another sample of the same person, matched by shared clones.

The chain links TRBV4-3 to TRBJ1-6; TRBD1 is a possible D gene (5 bases). This CDR3 has 16 amino acids. Germline lookup yields CDR1 LGHNA and CDR2 YSLEER. V was trimmed by 6 bases and J by 8 bases, leaving 20 bases between them. The CDR3 protein is CASRPTQGIQDSPLHF. The CDR3 DNA follows: TGCGCCAGCAGACCCACTCAGGGTATACAGGATTCACCCCTCCACTTT.

As DNA, the CDR3 is TGTGCCAGCAGCTCCCGGGGACTAGCGGGAGAACCAGACCTTAACAATGAGCAGTTCTTC. Encoded protein: CASSSRGLAGEPDLNNEQFF. The chain recombines TRBV13 with TRBJ2-1; TRBD2 matches 14 bases. This CDR3 region has 20 residues. The V segment lost 4 bases and the J segment 5 bases; nucleotides outside the gene matches: 16. Looked up from germline, CDR1 is PRHDT and CDR2 is FYEKMQ (reference sequence).

The rearrangement joins TRBV14 to TRBJ1-2, with D possibly TRBD1 on 5 matching bases. Germline assignment: CDR1 SGHDN and CDR2 FVKESK. The CDR3 totals 19 residues. The V and J ends lost 4 bases and 3 bases respectively, with 27 bases between them. The CDR3 loop reads CASSRSRGGWPIRDYGYTF. For the CDR3, the DNA is TGTGCCAGCAGCCGCTCGCGGGGGGGGTGGCCTATACGGGACTATGGCTACACCTTC.

The chain combines TRBV27 with TRBJ2-1, with a weak D call TRBD1 (6 bases). CDR1 and CDR2 (germline): MNHEY, SMNVEV (reference sequence). V was clipped by 4 bases and J by 6 bases, with 22 bases between them. There are 17 residues in the CDR3. The CDR3 DNA sequence: TGTGCCAGCAGTTCAATCCCCGACAGGTTCGGAGTCAATGAGCAGTTCTTC. Protein sequence: CASSSIPDRFGVNEQFF.

This clone was counted a few times. CDR3 bases: TGCGCCAGCAGTGTAACGAGGACAGACTCCTACGAGCAGTACTTC. Residues: CASSVTRTDSYEQYF. V is TRBV5-1 and J is TRBJ2-7; D is possibly TRBD1 (6 bases). The CDR3 contains 15 residues. Germline loops: CDR1 SGHRS, CDR2 YFSETQ. Trimming left V 5 bases short and J 0 bases short, with 15 bases between. The whole variable domain, filled in from reference TRBV5-1 and TRBJ2-7, reads KAGVTQTPRYLIKTRGQQVTLSCSPISGHRSVSWYQQTPGQGLQFLFEYFSETQRNKGNFPGRFSGRQFSNSRSEMNVSTLELGDSALYLCASSVTRTDSYEQYFGPGTRLTVT.

CDR3 sequence reads: CASSQSPGDEQFF. In DNA form, the CDR3 reads TGTGCCAGCAGCCAGTCTCCCGGGGATGAGCAGTTCTTC. The chain recombines TRBV14 with TRBJ2-1, with D possibly TRBD2 on 5 matching bases. The CDR3 spans 13 residues. Germline V CDR1 and CDR2: SGHDN, FVKESK. V lost 3 bases, J lost 8 bases, and 11 bases lay in between.

This chain links TRBV10-3 with TRBJ2-1, with TRBD2 matching over 7 bases. With V trimmed by 11 bases and J by 8 bases, 15 bases remained unmatched. Germline V gives CDR1 ENHRY, CDR2 SYGVKD. This CDR3 has 14 amino acids. In DNA, the CDR3 is TGTGCCGGGGGGGGGAGGGCCCTCAGCGATGAGCAGTTCTTC. This encodes CAGGGRALSDEQFF.

The chain couples TRBV28 to TRBJ1-6; a weak D match, TRBD1 (5 bases). Looked up from germline, CDR1 is MDHEN and CDR2 is SYDVKM. The V end lost 5 bases, the J end lost 7 bases, and 15 bases lay between the germline ends. This CDR3 has 15 amino acids. This CDR3 is CASSPWGGENSPLHF. CDR3 DNA: TGTGCCAGCAGTCCGTGGGGGGGGGAGAATTCACCCCTCCACTTT.

V is TRBV18 and J is TRBJ2-1; no definite D call. Germline V lookup: CDR1 KGHSH, CDR2 LQKENI. Trimming shortened V by 6 bases and J by 4 bases, and 10 bases separated the two germline ends. There are 13 residues in the CDR3. The CDR3 nucleotides read TGTGCCAGCTCCTCCGGTTGGTACAATGAGCAGTTCTTC. Translated, it gives CASSSGWYNEQFF.

This sequence joins TRBV5-1 and TRBJ2-3, with TRBD2 as a possible D gene (6 bases). There are 17 residues in the CDR3. Trimming left V 4 bases short and J 2 bases short, with 20 bases between. Germline V gives CDR1 SGHRS, CDR2 YFSETQ. Here the CDR3 DNA reads TGCGCCAGCAGCCTGCTGACTAGTGAGTTTAACACAGATACGCAGTATTTT. Protein: CASSLLTSEFNTDTQYF.